Listed below are T cell receptor beta chains from one sample, sequenced in a study of shared clonotypes between healthy human individuals. Sequencing used immunoSEQ multiplex PCR; TCRdb keeps in-frame clones, though not all of them. The sample includes around 2,100,000 clones, approximately 94% of them seen just once. The sample consisted of naive CD8+ T cells sorted from blood. The receptors originated from a man younger than 35 in good health. CDR3s include the opening cysteine and the closing phenylalanine or tryptophan. Each record gives: V gene, clone size, D gene, J gene, CDR3 protein, CDR3 DNA. A D gene is named only where the DNA matches it firmly. Only some rows state a clone size, as once, few, many or a class for expanded clones.

V: TRBV5-6; size: .; D: TRBD1; J: TRBJ2-7; CDR3: CASSWGTGQSYEQYF; DNA: TGTGCCAGCAGCTGGGGGACAGGGCAGTCCTACGAGCAGTACTTC
V: TRBV9; size: .; D: TRBD1; J: TRBJ2-1; CDR3: CASSLTGGENNEQFF; DNA: TGTGCCAGCAGCCTTACAGGGGGCGAAAACAATGAGCAGTTCTTC
V: TRBV10-2; size: .; D: .; J: TRBJ2-4; CDR3: CASSESTPDWGLAKNIQYF; DNA: TGCGCCAGCAGTGAGTCGACCCCGGACTGGGGGTTAGCCAAAAACATTCAGTACTTC
V: TRBV11-1; size: .; D: .; J: TRBJ2-3; CDR3: CASSLGVTDTQYF; DNA: TGTGCCAGCAGCTTAGGTGTGACAGATACGCAGTATTTT
V: TRBV11-2; size: .; D: .; J: TRBJ2-2; CDR3: CASTSTGELFF; DNA: TGTGCCAGCACCTCCACCGGGGAGCTGTTTTTT
V: TRBV4-1; size: .; D: TRBD1; J: TRBJ1-2; CDR3: CASSYIQGENYGYTF; DNA: TGCGCCAGCAGCTACATACAGGGGGAAAACTATGGCTACACCTTC
V: TRBV27; size: .; D: TRBD1; J: TRBJ2-1; CDR3: CASWDSYNEQFF; DNA: TGTGCCAGCTGGGACAGCTACAATGAGCAGTTCTTC
V: TRBV27; size: .; D: TRBD2; J: TRBJ2-7; CDR3: CASSPTAGGYEQYF; DNA: TGTGCCAGCAGTCCCACAGCGGGGGGTTACGAGCAGTACTTC
V: TRBV18; size: .; D: TRBD1; J: TRBJ2-5; CDR3: CASSLLTGGTQETQYF; DNA: TGTGCCAGCTCACTCCTGACAGGGGGCACCCAAGAGACCCAGTACTTC
V: TRBV29-1; size: .; D: .; J: TRBJ1-1; CDR3: CSVDGGAYTEAFF; DNA: TGCAGCGTTGATGGGGGCGCGTACACTGAAGCTTTCTTT
V: TRBV11-2; size: .; D: TRBD1; J: TRBJ1-1; CDR3: CASNPRQGGTEAFF; DNA: TGTGCCAGCAACCCTAGACAGGGAGGCACTGAAGCTTTCTTT
V: TRBV29-1; size: .; D: .; J: TRBJ1-1; CDR3: CSVAHQNTEAFF; DNA: TGCAGCGTCGCACACCAGAACACTGAAGCTTTCTTT
V: TRBV7-8; size: .; D: .; J: TRBJ2-7; CDR3: CASSLVPQAEQYF; DNA: TGTGCCAGCAGCTTAGTACCCCAGGCCGAGCAGTACTTC
V: TRBV11-3; size: .; D: .; J: TRBJ2-3; CDR3: CASSLGGSTDTQYF; DNA: TGTGCCAGCAGCTTAGGAGGGAGCACAGATACGCAGTATTTT
V: TRBV2; size: .; D: .; J: TRBJ2-7; CDR3: CASIGRGSEQYF; DNA: TGTGCCAGCATTGGCAGGGGAAGTGAGCAGTACTTC
V: TRBV7-8; size: .; D: TRBD2; J: TRBJ2-3; CDR3: CASSFDLAGLSDTQYF; DNA: TGTGCCAGCAGCTTCGATTTAGCGGGGTTGTCAGATACGCAGTATTTT
V: TRBV6-6; size: .; D: .; J: TRBJ1-3; CDR3: CASSDRLLYGNTIYF; DNA: TGTGCCAGCAGTGACAGGTTACTCTATGGAAACACCATATATTTT
V: TRBV27; size: .; D: .; J: TRBJ2-3; CDR3: CASSFTGDPPDVTDTQYF; DNA: TGTGCCAGCAGTTTCACCGGGGACCCTCCTGATGTCACAGATACGCAGTATTTT
V: TRBV7-8; size: once; D: .; J: TRBJ1-5; CDR3: CASSLFVQEDQPQHF; DNA: TGTGCCAGCAGCTTATTCGTGCAGGAGGATCAGCCCCAGCATTTT
V: TRBV5-8; size: .; D: .; J: TRBJ1-6; CDR3: CASSFSDISPLHF; DNA: TGTGCCAGCAGCTTCTCGGACATTTCACCCCTCCACTTT
V: TRBV6-5; size: once; D: .; J: TRBJ2-2; CDR3: CASSFLEGGELFF; DNA: TGTGCCAGCAGTTTCCTCGAGGGGGGGGAGCTGTTTTTT
V: TRBV4-3; size: .; D: .; J: TRBJ2-4; CDR3: CASSPSIAVAKNIQYF; DNA: TGCGCCAGCAGCCCCTCGATAGCGGTAGCCAAAAACATTCAGTACTTC